The text below deals with one TCR beta chain. Profiled with immunoSEQ multiplex PCR; TCRdb holds only in-frame clones, not every one. The repertoire holds 250,000 to 350,000 clones, with around 82% as singletons. CDR3 length: 15 residues. The germline V gene has CDR1 SGDLS and CDR2 YYNGEE. With 3 bases removed from V and 5 bases from J, the gap between germline ends came to 17 bases. This specimen belongs to a study of blood T cell repertoires in COVID-19. Study overall: Researchers got acute and convalescent COVID-19 samples from the United States, Italy and Spain.

The sequence was obtained from a human donor with COVID-19, enrolled during active disease. The donor label of this sample is uncertain. V gene TRBV9 combines with J gene TRBJ2-5, with a tentative D call TRBD1 (6 bases). The specimen sequenced was peripheral blood. CDR3 region: CASSDQGGLGETQYF. CDR3 DNA sequence: TGTGCCAGCAGCGACCAAGGGGGATTGGGGGAGACCCAGTACTTC.